This TCR beta chain derives from a study of early T cells in non-severe SARS-CoV-2 infection. This clonotype turned up a few times. Unique molecular identifiers tagged individual cDNA molecules. One entry per CDR3 protein, called by TCRdb with MiXCR from the 5' RACE reads. The sample contains 25,000 to 30,000 distinct CDR3 sequences, approximately 5% of which appear only once. After removal of 5 bases from V and 6 bases from J, the junction contained 10 bases not matched to a gene. The CDR3 is 15 residues long. CDR1 SGHVS and CDR2 FNYEAQ come from the germline V gene. The V and J genes are TRBV7-6 and TRBJ2-7, with 10 bases fitting TRBD2. The sequencing input was whole blood. The receptor was derived from an adult who was a healthcare worker with PCR-confirmed SARS-CoV-2 infection or an uninfected control (not recorded which). CDR3 loop: CASSLSGRAVVEQYF. The CDR3 nucleotides are TGTGCCAGCAGCCTAAGCGGGAGGGCCGTCGTCGAGCAGTACTTC.